This TCR beta chain was identified in a study of T cell repertoires in cytomegalovirus infection. Looking at the study overall: From public TCR beta signatures came an indication of both CMV infection and matching HLA type. Study conclusions and caveats: Within the response measured ex vivo, HLA-C-restricted CMV-specific TCR beta clonotypes were dominant. The cumulative frequency of public TCR beta families distinguished individuals who carried CMV together with the relevant HLA.

Germline CDR1 is GTSNPN and CDR2 is SVGIG (reference sequence). With 0 bases clipped from V and 4 bases from J, the junction kept 17 bases outside the gene matches. The CDR3 has 19 residues. This clonotype was counted a few times. The antigen is undetermined. TCRdb recomputed calls from the reads with MiXCR, one row per CDR3 protein. This table has about 330,000 distinct CDR3 sequences, roughly 9.5% appearing once. The TCR was taken from a human donor in good health (CMV status not recorded). Some clones in this sample may be carry-over from other donors' samples. V is TRBV30 and J is TRBJ2-1; TRBD2 agrees at 8 bases. What was sequenced was PBMCs. The CDR3 here is CAWSVSQTSATTRYNEQFF. The CDR3 DNA reads as TGTGCCTGGAGTGTATCTCAGACTAGCGCAACAACACGATACAATGAGCAGTTCTTC.